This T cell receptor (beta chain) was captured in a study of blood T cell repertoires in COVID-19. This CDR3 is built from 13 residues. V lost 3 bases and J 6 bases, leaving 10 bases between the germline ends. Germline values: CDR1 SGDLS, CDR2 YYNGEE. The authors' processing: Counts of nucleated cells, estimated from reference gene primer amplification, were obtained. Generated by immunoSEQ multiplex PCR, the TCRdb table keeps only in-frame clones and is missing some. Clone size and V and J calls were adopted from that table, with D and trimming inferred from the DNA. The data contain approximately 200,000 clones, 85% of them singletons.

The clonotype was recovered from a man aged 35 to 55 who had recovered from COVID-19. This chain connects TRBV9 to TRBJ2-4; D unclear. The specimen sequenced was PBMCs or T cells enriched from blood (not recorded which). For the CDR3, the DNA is TGTGCCAGCAGCGCCGGGTCCATAAACATTCAGTACTTC. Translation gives CASSAGSINIQYF. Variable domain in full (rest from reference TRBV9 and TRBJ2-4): DSGVTQTPKHLITATGQRVTLRCSPRSGDLSVYWYQQSLDQGLQFLIQYYNGEERAKGNILERFSAQQFPDLHSELNLSSLELGDSALYFCASSAGSINIQYFGAGTRLSVL.